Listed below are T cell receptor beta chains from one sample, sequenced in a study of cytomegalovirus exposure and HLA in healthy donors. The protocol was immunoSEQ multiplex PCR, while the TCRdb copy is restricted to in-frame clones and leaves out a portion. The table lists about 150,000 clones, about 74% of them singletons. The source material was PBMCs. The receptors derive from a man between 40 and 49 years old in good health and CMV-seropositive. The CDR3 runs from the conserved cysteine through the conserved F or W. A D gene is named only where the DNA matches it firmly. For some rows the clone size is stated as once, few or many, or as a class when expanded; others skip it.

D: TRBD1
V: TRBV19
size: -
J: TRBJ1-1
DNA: TGTGCCAGTATGAGGGACAGGGCTGGGTTAGGGACTGAAGCTTTCTTT
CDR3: CASMRDRAGLGTEAFF

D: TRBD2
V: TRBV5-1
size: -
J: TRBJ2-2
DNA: TGCGCCAGCAGCCAGGGACTAGCGGGAGGAAGTGTCACCGGGGAGCTGTTTTTT
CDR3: CASSQGLAGGSVTGELFF

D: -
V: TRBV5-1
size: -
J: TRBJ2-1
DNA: TGCGCCACCTCAGGGACTTTCAATGAGCAGTTCTTC
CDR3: CATSGTFNEQFF

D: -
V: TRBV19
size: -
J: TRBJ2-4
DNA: TGTGCCAGTATGAGTTCCGGGTCGATTCTGAGGAGTCCCCGGGGCATTCAGTACTTC
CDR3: CASMSSGSILRSPRGIQYF

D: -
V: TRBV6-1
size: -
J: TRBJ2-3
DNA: TGTGCCAGCAGTGAAGTAACTCCCCGCACAGATACGCAGTATTTT
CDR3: CASSEVTPRTDTQYF

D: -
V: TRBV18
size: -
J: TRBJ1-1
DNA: TGTGCCAGCTCTCTACAGGGTCTGGGGACTGAAGCTTTCTTT
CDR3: CASSLQGLGTEAFF

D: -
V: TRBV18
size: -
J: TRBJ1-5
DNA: TGTGCCAGCTCACCAAACGCCTATAGCAATCAGCCCCAGCATTTT
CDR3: CASSPNAYSNQPQHF

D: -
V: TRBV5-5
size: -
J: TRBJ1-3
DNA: TGTGCCAGCAGCTTGGGCAGCTCTGGAAACACCATATATTTT
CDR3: CASSLGSSGNTIYF

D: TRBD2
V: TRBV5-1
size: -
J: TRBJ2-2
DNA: TGCGCCAGCAGCTTGGTGAGCGGGAGTAGGGACACCGGGGAGCTGTTTTTT
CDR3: CASSLVSGSRDTGELFF

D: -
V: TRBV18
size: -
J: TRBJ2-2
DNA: TGTGCCAGCTCGTCCGGGACTGCAAACACCGGGGAGCTGTTTTTT
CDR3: CASSSGTANTGELFF

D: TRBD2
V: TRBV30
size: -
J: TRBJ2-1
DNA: TGTGCCTGGAGTGTCCGACTAGCGGGAGGGCCTTACGAGCAGTTCTTC
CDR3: CAWSVRLAGGPYEQFF

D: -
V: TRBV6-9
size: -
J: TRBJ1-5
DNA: TGTGCCAGCAAGCGGGATAGCAATCAGCCCCAGCATTTT
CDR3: CASKRDSNQPQHF

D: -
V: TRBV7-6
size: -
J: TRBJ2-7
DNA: TGTGCCAGCAGCTTACACGGGAGATTCAACGAGCAGTACTTC
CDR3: CASSLHGRFNEQYF

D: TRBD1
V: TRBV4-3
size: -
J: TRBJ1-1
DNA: TGCGCCAGCAGCCTGGGGACCGGGACAGGTAACACTGAAGCTTTCTTT
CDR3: CASSLGTGTGNTEAFF

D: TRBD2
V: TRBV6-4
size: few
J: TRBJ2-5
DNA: TGTGCCAGCAGTCCCTGGACTAGCGGGATGGAGACCCAGTACTTC
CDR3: CASSPWTSGMETQYF

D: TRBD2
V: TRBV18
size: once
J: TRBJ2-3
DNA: TGTGCCAGCTCACCCCGGACTAGCGGGAGTACAGATACGCAGTATTTT
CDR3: CASSPRTSGSTDTQYF

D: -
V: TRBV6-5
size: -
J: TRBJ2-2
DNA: TGTGCCAGCCGTCGGCAGGGTGACGCCGGGGAGCTGTTTTTT
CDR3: CASRRQGDAGELFF

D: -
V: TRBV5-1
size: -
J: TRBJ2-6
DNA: TGCGCCAGCAGCCCCGTCTCTGGGGCCAACGTCCTGACTTTC
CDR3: CASSPVSGANVLTF

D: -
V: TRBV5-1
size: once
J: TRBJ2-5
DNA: TGCGCCAGCAGCTTGGGGGGCGGGGAACTACGGGAGCAGTACTTC
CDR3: CASSLGGGELREQYF

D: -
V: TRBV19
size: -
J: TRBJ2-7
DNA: TGTGCCAGTAGTACCCCGCCAGGTAGCGGAGGAGTCTACGAGCAGTACTTC
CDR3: CASSTPPGSGGVYEQYF

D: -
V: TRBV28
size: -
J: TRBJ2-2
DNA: TGTGCCAGCAGTTTTTTCCAGGGTCCTAACACCGGGGAGCTGTTTTTT
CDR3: CASSFFQGPNTGELFF

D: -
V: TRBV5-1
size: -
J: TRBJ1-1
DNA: TGCGCCAGCAGCCTGGCCACAGGGAACACTGAAGCTTTCTTT
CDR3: CASSLATGNTEAFF

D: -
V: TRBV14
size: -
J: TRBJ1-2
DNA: TGTGCCAGCAGCCAAGATCACGCAGGGCCCTATGGCTACACCTTC
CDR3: CASSQDHAGPYGYTF

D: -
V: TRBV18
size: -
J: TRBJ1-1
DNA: TGTGCCAGCTCAGCAGGGGAGACTGAAGCTTTCTTT
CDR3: CASSAGETEAFF

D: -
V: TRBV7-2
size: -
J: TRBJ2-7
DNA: TGTGCCAGCAGCCCCCTATCCGAGCAGTACTTC
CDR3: CASSPLSEQYF

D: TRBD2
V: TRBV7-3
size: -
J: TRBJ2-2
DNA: TGTGCCAGCAGCTCGGGACTAGCGGAGAACACCGGGGAGCTGTTTTTT
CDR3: CASSSGLAENTGELFF

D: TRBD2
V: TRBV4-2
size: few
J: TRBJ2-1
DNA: TGTGCCAGCAGCCAGCAGTTAGCGGGGCTCTACAATGAGCAGTTCTTC
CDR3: CASSQQLAGLYNEQFF

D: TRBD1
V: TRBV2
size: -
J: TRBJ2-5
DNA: TGTGCCAGCACCTGGGACAGGGGACAAGAGACCCAGTACTTC
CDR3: CASTWDRGQETQYF

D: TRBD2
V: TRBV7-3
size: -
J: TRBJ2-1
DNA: TGTGCCAGCAGCTTAGGGGTAGCGGGAGTCGATGAGCAGTTCTTC
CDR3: CASSLGVAGVDEQFF

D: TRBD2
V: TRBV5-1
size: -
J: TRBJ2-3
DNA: TGCGCCAGCAGCCTTTTAGCGGGAGGATCAGATACGCAGTATTTT
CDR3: CASSLLAGGSDTQYF

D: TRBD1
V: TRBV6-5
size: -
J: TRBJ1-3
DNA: TGTGCCAGCAGTTACTCGCGACAGGGGGGAAACACCATATATTTT
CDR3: CASSYSRQGGNTIYF

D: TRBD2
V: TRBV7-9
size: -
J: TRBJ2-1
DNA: TGTGCCAGCAGCTTAGTACGTTTTGGGGGGGTTCTCAATGAGCAGTTCTTC
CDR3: CASSLVRFGGVLNEQFF

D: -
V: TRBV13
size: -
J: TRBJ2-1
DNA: TGTGCCAGCAGCTCCCGGTACAATGAGCAGTTCTTC
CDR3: CASSSRYNEQFF

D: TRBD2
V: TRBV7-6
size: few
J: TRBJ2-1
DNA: TGTGCCAGCAGCTCTCTAGGACTAGCGGCATACAATGAGCAGTTCTTC
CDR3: CASSSLGLAAYNEQFF

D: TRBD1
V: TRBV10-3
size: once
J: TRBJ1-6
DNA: TGTGCCACCTGTCTAACAGGGGAGGTGAATTCACCCCTCCACTTT
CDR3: CATCLTGEVNSPLHF

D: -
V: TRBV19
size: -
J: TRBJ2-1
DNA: TGTGCCAGTAGTACTTTTCCCAACCGGAGGACTTCCTACAATGAGCAGTTCTTC
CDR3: CASSTFPNRRTSYNEQFF

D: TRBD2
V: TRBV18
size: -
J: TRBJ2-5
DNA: TGTGCCAGCTCACTGGCGGGAGGCCACCAAGAGACCCAGTACTTC
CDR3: CASSLAGGHQETQYF

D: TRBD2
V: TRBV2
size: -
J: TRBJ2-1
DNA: TGTGCCAGCAGCCCGGGTCTAGCGGGAAGGAATGAGCAGTTCTTC
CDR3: CASSPGLAGRNEQFF

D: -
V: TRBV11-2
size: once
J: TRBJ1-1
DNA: TGTGCCAGCAGCTTAACCCACCGTGGGGCCCGCACTGAAGCTTTCTTT
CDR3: CASSLTHRGARTEAFF

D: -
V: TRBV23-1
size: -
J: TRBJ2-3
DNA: TGCATAAGAAGGGGGAATACGCAGTATTTT
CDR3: CIRRGNTQYF

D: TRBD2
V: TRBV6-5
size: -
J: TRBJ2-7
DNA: TGTGCCAGCTCCAGCGGGACTTTGTACGAGCAGTACTTC
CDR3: CASSSGTLYEQYF

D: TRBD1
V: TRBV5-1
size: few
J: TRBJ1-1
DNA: TGCGCCAGCAGCTTGGAACTAACAGGGGGCCACACTGAAGCTTTCTTT
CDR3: CASSLELTGGHTEAFF

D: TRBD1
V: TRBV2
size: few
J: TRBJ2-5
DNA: TGTGCCAGCAGTCGACAGGGGCAACAAGAGACCCAGTACTTC
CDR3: CASSRQGQQETQYF

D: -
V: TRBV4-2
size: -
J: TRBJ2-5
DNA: TGTGCCAGCAGCCAAGCGGAGACCCAGTACTTC
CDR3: CASSQAETQYF

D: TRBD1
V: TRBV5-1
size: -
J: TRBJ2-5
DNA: TGCGCCAGCAGCCACTGGGACAGGTTCCCCTCTGAGCAGTACTTC
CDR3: CASSHWDRFPSEQYF

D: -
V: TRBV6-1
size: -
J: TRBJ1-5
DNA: TGTGCCAGCAGTGCTGCCGGTGATTCGGGCAATCAGCCCCAGCATTTT
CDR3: CASSAAGDSGNQPQHF

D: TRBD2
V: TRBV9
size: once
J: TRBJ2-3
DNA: TGTGCCAGCAGCGTAGGTGGGAGCGGGAGTGCAGATACGCAGTATTTT
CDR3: CASSVGGSGSADTQYF

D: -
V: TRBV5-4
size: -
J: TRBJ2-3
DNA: TGTGCCAGCTCTATGTCATCAGCGGTTAGCACAGATACGCAGTATTTT
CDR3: CASSMSSAVSTDTQYF

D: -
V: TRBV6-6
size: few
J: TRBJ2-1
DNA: TGTGCCAGCAGTTACTCTCCCAGAAGCTCCTACAATGAGCAGTTCTTC
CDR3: CASSYSPRSSYNEQFF

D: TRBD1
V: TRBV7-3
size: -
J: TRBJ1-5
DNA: TGTGCCAGCAGCATTACAGGGGATAGCAATCAGCCCCAGCATTTT
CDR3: CASSITGDSNQPQHF

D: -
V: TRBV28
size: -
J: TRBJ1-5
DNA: TGTGCCAGCAGTTGGCACACCAATCAGCCCCAGCATTTT
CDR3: CASSWHTNQPQHF

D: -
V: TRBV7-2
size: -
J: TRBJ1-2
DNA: TGTGCCAGCAGCTTAGACGGGGGGGCCTTCTATGGCTACACCTTC
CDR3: CASSLDGGAFYGYTF

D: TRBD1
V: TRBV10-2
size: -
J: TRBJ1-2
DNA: TGCGCCAGCGGGCCCAGGGGGCAGCCTGGCTACACCTTC
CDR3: CASGPRGQPGYTF